This TCR beta chain was obtained from a study of blood T cell repertoires in COVID-19. Turning to the study itself: Sites in the United States, Italy and Spain provided acute and convalescent COVID-19 samples.

Measured with immunoSEQ multiplex PCR; TCRdb has only the in-frame clones, and not every one. The profile shows some 200,000 clones, around four fifths of them singletons. Sequencing was done on a sample of PBMCs or T cells enriched from blood (not recorded which). This receptor was taken from a man aged 40-49 years who had recovered from COVID-19.

The CDR3 nucleotides are TGTGCCAGCAGCTTCGGGGGGCAAGGGACTGAAGCTTTCTTT. Protein sequence: CASSFGGQGTEAFF. The chain uses TRBV7-9 and TRBJ1-1, with a weak D call TRBD1 (6 bases). This CDR3 has 14 residues. V gave up 3 bases and J gave up 5 bases, with 13 bases separating them. The V gene's germline CDR1 is SEHNR and CDR2 FQNEAQ (reference sequence).